This T cell receptor beta chain was retrieved from a study of T cells in Graves' hyperthyroidism and ophthalmopathy. Notes on the study in general: Model-based prediction identified ophthalmopathy a median roughly 6.1 months prior to its onset.

Germline V CDR1 and CDR2: SGHRS, YFSETQ. The CDR3 loop spans 15 amino acids. The ends were cut back, 0 bases at V and 5 bases at J, with 14 bases in the middle. RNA transcripts gave rise to amplified TCR beta CDR3 regions. HTBI primers were employed in a first-round RT-PCR of the TCR CDR3. MiXCR, run by TCRdb on the multiplex PCR reads, gives a single entry per CDR3 protein. Of some 460,000 distinct CDR3 sequences listed, approximately 15% are singletons. Absence of ophthalmopathy progression within 18 months defined stable Graves' hyperthyroidism. Ten or more counts support this clonotype. The antigen is unknown.

This chain links TRBV5-1 with TRBJ1-1; perhaps TRBD1 as D (6 bases). The receptor's source is a woman between 18 and 30 years old with Graves' hyperthyroidism. Sequencing used blood. CDR3 sequence (DNA): TGCGCCAGCAGCTTGGCCGGGGGGGCTTTTACTGAAGCTTTCTTT. Encoded protein: CASSLAGGAFTEAFF. The whole variable domain, remainder taken from reference TRBV5-1 and TRBJ1-1, is KAGVTQTPRYLIKTRGQQVTLSCSPISGHRSVSWYQQTPGQGLQFLFEYFSETQRNKGNFPGRFSGRQFSNSRSEMNVSTLELGDSALYLCASSLAGGAFTEAFFGQGTRLTVV.